Listed here is a single TCR beta chain. Its antigen remains unidentified. The V end was cut by 6 bases, the J end by 7 bases, with 17 bases between. Germline CDR1 reads SGHTS; CDR2 reads YDEGEE. The CDR3 has 14 residues. This sample is part of a study of shared clonotypes between healthy human individuals. Broader study findings: Estimated richness was generally greater in naive than memory subsets.

Sequencing used immunoSEQ multiplex PCR; TCRdb keeps in-frame clones, though not all of them. The data contain over a million clones, roughly 98.5% of them singletons. V gene TRBV5-8 combines with J gene TRBJ2-1; tentatively, D is TRBD1 or TRBD2 (5 bases each). The sample consisted of naive CD4+ T cells sorted from blood. Subset denoted: CD45RA+ positively selected. The TCR comes from a man aged 30 to 45 in good health. DNA of the CDR3: TGTGCCAGCATCTCTTCTTGGGACGGTAATGAGCAGTTCTTC. Amino acid sequence: CASISSWDGNEQFF.